This passage covers 28 T cell receptor beta chains from one sample sequenced in a study of T cell responses to AZD1222 COVID-19 vaccine. Generated by immunoSEQ multiplex PCR, the TCRdb table keeps only in-frame clones and is missing some. The sample has 75,000 to 100,000 clones; approximately 90% are singletons. The material sequenced was peripheral blood, taken on day 0 of AZD1222 vaccination. These receptor sequences come from an adult in good health.

CDR3: CASLGLTHNEQFF. The CDR3 nucleotides read TGTGCCAGCCTTGGACTTACTCACAATGAGCAGTTCTTC. This chain connects TRBV2 to TRBJ2-1; tentatively, D is TRBD2 (5 bases). The CDR3 contains 13 residues. Trimming pared 8 bases from V and 5 bases from J, leaving 13 bases between. Germline assignment: CDR1 SNHLY and CDR2 FYNNEI.

The chain carries TRBV28 and TRBJ1-2; TRBD1 matches at 7 bases. CDR3 length equals 15 residues. J gave up 8 bases and V 4 bases, and 13 bases lay outside the gene matches. Looked up from germline, CDR1 is MDHEN and CDR2 is SYDVKM. The CDR3 nucleotides are TGTGCCAGCAGTTCCCAAGGGAAGGGGGCCTTGGGCTACACCTTC. Translation gives CASSSQGKGALGYTF.

The chain uses TRBV7-9 and TRBJ1-2, with D uncertain. Germline assignment: CDR1 SEHNR and CDR2 FQNEAQ (reference sequence). The CDR3 sequence is 13 residues long. Trimming took 5 bases from V and 3 from J, leaving 10 bases between them. The CDR3 coding sequence is TGTGCCAGCAGCCAGAATGCGTACTATGGCTACACCTTC. Translating it yields CASSQNAYYGYTF.

J is TRBJ1-1 and V is TRBV27, with no clear D. This CDR3 is built from 12 residues. CDR1 MNHEY and CDR2 SMNVEV come from the germline V gene (reference sequence). With 1 base removed from V and 4 bases from J, the gap between germline ends came to 4 bases. The CDR3 DNA is TGTGCCAGCAGTTTATACGGCACTGAAGCTTTCTTT. This translates into CASSLYGTEAFF.

V and J are TRBV7-9 and TRBJ2-1; 7 nucleotides match TRBD1. The CDR3 loop spans 15 amino acids. Germline V gene sequence: CDR1 SEHNR, CDR2 FQNEAQ (reference sequence). Unmatched junction bases numbered 2, after V lost 3 bases and J lost 0 bases. The chain's CDR3 is CASSLTGSSYNEQFF. The CDR3 coding sequence is TGTGCCAGCAGCTTGACAGGGAGCTCCTACAATGAGCAGTTCTTC.

The rearrangement uses TRBV6-5 and TRBJ1-5, with a tentative D call TRBD1 (5 bases). This CDR3 contains 15 residues. V was pared by 6 bases and J by 4 bases, with 16 bases between. CDR1 and CDR2 (germline): MNHEY, SVGAGI. CDR3 DNA sequence: TGTGCCAGCAGGACGGACACCTTGGGGAATCAGCCCCAGCATTTT. This sequence encodes CASRTDTLGNQPQHF.

The V gene is TRBV7-2, the J gene TRBJ2-1; 8 bases map to TRBD1. V was pared by 2 bases and J by 3 bases, with 3 bases of the junction left unmatched. Germline lookup yields CDR1 SGHTA and CDR2 FQGNSA. CDR3 size: 15 residues. The CDR3 loop reads CASSLWTGNYNEQFF. The CDR3 DNA reads as TGTGCCAGCAGCTTATGGACAGGGAACTACAATGAGCAGTTCTTC. The variable domain in full, with the rest retrieved from reference TRBV7-2 and TRBJ2-1, is GAGVSQSPSNKVTEKGKDVELRCDPISGHTALYWYRQSLGQGLEFLIYFQGNSAPDKSGLPSDRFSAERTGGSVSTLTIQRTQQEDSAVYLCASSLWTGNYNEQFFGPGTRLTVL.

This chain uses TRBV2 with TRBJ2-7; D remains unclear. The CDR3 is made up of 12 amino acids. The V end was cut by 1 base, the J end by 6 bases, with 7 bases between. Germline CDR1 SNHLY, CDR2 FYNNEI. This CDR3 is CASSEDLREQYF. The DNA for the CDR3 is TGTGCCAGCAGTGAAGATCTGCGCGAGCAGTACTTC.

The CDR3 nucleotides read TGTGCCAGCAGCTTACAGGGGAGAGAGACCCAGTACTTC. Its translation: CASSLQGRETQYF. The rearrangement uses TRBV7-3 and TRBJ2-5, with a possible D match to TRBD1 (6 bases). The V gene lost 2 bases and the J gene lost 4 bases, with 8 bases spanning the gap. This CDR3 comprises 13 residues. Germline V gene lookup returns CDR1 SGHTA and CDR2 FQGTGA.

The chain recombines TRBV15 with TRBJ2-5; unclear D gene. The V end was cut by 1 base, the J end by 1 base, with 4 bases between. The CDR3 spans 13 residues. The germline CDR1 and CDR2 sequences are LNHNV and YYDKDF (reference sequence). The CDR3 region is CATSRGTQETQYF. In DNA form, the CDR3 reads TGTGCCACCAGCAGAGGAACCCAAGAGACCCAGTACTTC. The full variable domain, its missing parts supplied by reference TRBV15 and TRBJ2-5, is DAMVIQNPRYQVTQFGKPVTLSCSQTLNHNVMYWYQQKSSQAPKLLFHYYDKDFNNEADTPDNFQSRRPNTSFCFLDIRSPGLGDTAMYLCATSRGTQETQYFGPGTRLLVL.

The V and J genes are TRBV18 and TRBJ2-4; D gene uncertain. The CDR3 spans 15 residues. With 2 bases removed from V and 0 bases from J, the gap between germline ends came to 8 bases. The germline V gene has CDR1 KGHSH and CDR2 LQKENI. The CDR3 protein is CASSPMEIAKNIQYF. CDR3 DNA sequence: TGTGCCAGCTCACCAATGGAGATAGCCAAAAACATTCAGTACTTC.

The chain combines TRBV19 with TRBJ1-2; TRBD1 agrees at 9 bases. The V gene end was trimmed by 10 bases and the J gene end by 7 bases; junction bases not matched to a gene: 4. Germline V CDR1 and CDR2: LNHDA, SQIVND (reference sequence). There are 11 residues in the CDR3. The CDR3 DNA sequence: TGTGCCACGGACAGGGGTGGTGGCTACACCTTC. This translates into CATDRGGGYTF. The whole variable domain, filled in from reference TRBV19 and TRBJ1-2, reads DGGITQSPKYLFRKEGQNVTLSCEQNLNHDAMYWYRQDPGQGLRLIYYSQIVNDFQKGDIAEGYSVSREKKESFPLTVTSAQKNPTAFYLCATDRGGGYTFGSGTRLTVV.

This sequence joins TRBV7-6 and TRBJ2-1; D may match TRBD1 or TRBD2 (5 bases each). Trimming left V 8 bases short and J 9 bases short, with 20 bases between. Germline loops: CDR1 SGHVS, CDR2 FNYEAQ. This CDR3 is 14 amino acids long. The DNA for the CDR3 is TGTGCCAGCCGAAGTGTGGAGTTGGGGACTGAGCAGTTCTTC. This gives the protein CASRSVELGTEQFF.

The CDR3: CASSLGTARDEQFF. DNA for the CDR3: TGTGCCAGCAGCTTGGGAACGGCTCGGGATGAGCAGTTCTTC. This chain joins TRBV7-3 and TRBJ2-1; D unclear. There are 14 residues in the CDR3. Germline CDR1 is SGHTA and CDR2 is FQGTGA. The V gene lost 3 bases and the J gene lost 8 bases, with 14 bases spanning the gap.

The gene calls are TRBV3-1 (or the pseudogene TRBV3-2) and TRBJ1-1; D is unclear. Germline CDR1 is LGHDT and CDR2 is YNNKEL (reference sequence). V was cut by 0 bases and J by 10 bases, with 18 bases left in between. This CDR3 spans 15 amino acids. CDR3: CASSQDQTPGSSAFF. DNA of the CDR3: TGTGCCAGCAGCCAAGATCAAACGCCTGGGTCCTCAGCTTTCTTT.

The gene calls are TRBV19 and TRBJ2-4; 11 bases map to TRBD1. V gave up 10 bases and J gave up 5 bases; unmatched junction bases: 7. The CDR3 loop spans 14 amino acids. CDR1 is LNHDA and CDR2 is SQIVND in the germline V gene (reference sequence). CDR3 loop: CATEGQGVENIQYF. In nucleotides, the CDR3 is TGTGCCACCGAGGGACAGGGGGTCGAAAACATTCAGTACTTC.

This clone has just a few counts. The V call is TRBV7-2, the J call TRBJ1-6; the D is unclear. Trimming removed 2 bases at V and 10 bases at J, with 18 bases between. The germline V gene has CDR1 SGHTA and CDR2 FQGNSA. The CDR3 sequence is 16 residues long. In DNA form, the CDR3 reads TGTGCCAGCAGCTTACAGTCCGGCAGTAGACTCTCACCCCTCCACTTT. This translates into CASSLQSGSRLSPLHF.

DNA for the CDR3: TGTGCCAGCAGCTTACAGAGTGGGAGCCTTTCCGAGCAGTACTTC. Protein sequence: CASSLQSGSLSEQYF. The V and J genes are TRBV7-2 and TRBJ2-7; possibly TRBD2 for D (5 bases). This CDR3 contains 15 residues. Between the trimmed V and J ends, which lost 2 bases and 6 bases, there was a span of 17 bases. CDR1 SGHTA and CDR2 FQGNSA come from the germline V gene.

V gene TRBV12-3 or TRBV12-4 combines with J gene TRBJ1-2; unclear D gene. The CDR3 contains 13 residues. V lost 3 bases and J 5 bases, leaving 10 bases between the germline ends. Here the CDR3 DNA reads TGTGCCAGCAGTTTTTCGAACGGGTATGGCTACACCTTC. Amino acid sequence: CASSFSNGYGYTF.

The chain employs TRBV7-8 and TRBJ2-5, with TRBD2 as a possible D gene (5 bases). Germline V CDR1 and CDR2: SGHVS, FQNEAQ. Trimming left V 1 base short and J 10 bases short, with 22 bases between. The CDR3 length is 16 residues. This CDR3 is CASSLGGSVRMSNQYF. The CDR3 nucleotides read TGTGCCAGCAGCTTAGGGGGTAGCGTCCGCATGAGTAACCAGTACTTC. Using reference TRBV7-8 and TRBJ2-5 for the parts outside the CDR3, the full variable domain is GAGVSQSPRYKVAKRGQDVALRCDPISGHVSLFWYQQALGQGPEFLTYFQNEAQLDKSGLPSDRFFAERPEGSVSTLKIQRTQQEDSAVYLCASSLGGSVRMSNQYFGPGTRLLVL.

The genes are TRBV28 and TRBJ2-7; 11 nucleotides align to TRBD2. Per germline, CDR1 MDHEN and CDR2 SYDVKM. The ends lost 7 bases at V and 2 bases at J; junction bases unmatched: 10. The CDR3 loop spans 16 amino acids. The CDR3 DNA reads TGTGCCAGCACCACACGGGGTAGCGGGAGGGCCTACGAGCAGTACTTC. It translates to CASTTRGSGRAYEQYF.

V gene TRBV18 combines with J gene TRBJ1-4; the D gene is possibly TRBD1 (5 bases). Germline V CDR1 and CDR2: KGHSH, LQKENI. The CDR3 covers 15 residues. The germline V and J ends were trimmed by 6 bases and 0 bases, with 11 bases remaining between them. In DNA form, the CDR3 reads TGTGCCAGCTCCCAGGTGGGGCCAACTAATGAAAAACTGTTTTTT. Protein: CASSQVGPTNEKLFF.

The rearrangement links TRBV6-4 to TRBJ1-2, with D maybe TRBD1 (5 bases). Germline-derived CDR1 and CDR2 are MRHNA and SNTAGT. The V end lost 0 bases, the J end lost 9 bases, and 20 bases lay between the germline ends. CDR3 length: 16 residues. This chain's CDR3 is CASSDSAGQPGLSYTF. The CDR3 DNA sequence: TGTGCCAGCAGTGACTCTGCGGGGCAGCCCGGTTTGAGCTACACCTTC.

The chain recombines TRBV29-1 with TRBJ2-7, with D possibly being TRBD1 (6 bases). Germline CDR1 SQVTM, CDR2 ANQGSEA. Trimming pared 5 bases from V and 3 bases from J, leaving 11 bases between. The CDR3 spans 12 residues. The CDR3 is CSVSGTYYEQYF. The CDR3 DNA reads TGCAGCGTTTCCGGGACATACTACGAGCAGTACTTC.

The chain recombines TRBV5-1 with TRBJ2-1; weak D call: TRBD2 (6 bases). V lost 7 bases and J 8 bases, leaving 19 bases between the germline ends. This CDR3 is 14 amino acids long. Looked up from germline, CDR1 is SGHRS and CDR2 is YFSETQ. Here the CDR3 reads CASAPRLGSDEQFF. The DNA of the CDR3 is TGCGCCAGCGCCCCCAGACTAGGTTCCGATGAGCAGTTCTTC.

This clone occurred once. The V and J genes are TRBV5-8 and TRBJ1-4, with D possibly TRBD1 on 6 matching bases. Germline assignment: CDR1 SGHTS and CDR2 YDEGEE. V lost 4 bases and J lost 3, with 13 bases in between. The CDR3 runs 15 residues. CDR3 DNA: TGTGCCAGCAGCCGGGGGGCTATAGCTAATGAAAAACTGTTTTTT. Its protein product is CASSRGAIANEKLFF. The variable domain in full, with the rest retrieved from reference TRBV5-8 and TRBJ1-4, is EAGVTQSPTHLIKTRGQQATLRCSPISGHTSVYWYQQALGLGLQFLLWYDEGEERNRGNFPPRFSGRQFPNYSSELNVNALELEDSALYLCASSRGAIANEKLFFGSGTQLSVL.

The V call is TRBV6-2 or TRBV6-3, the J call TRBJ2-1; D is ambiguous. The CDR3 extends over 16 amino acids. Germline loops: CDR1 MNHEY, CDR2 SVGEGT. V lost 2 bases, J lost 5 bases, and 16 bases lay in between. The CDR3, as DNA: TGTGCCAGCAGTTACCCCCCCGCCGTGACCGACAATGAGCAGTTCTTC. Protein product: CASSYPPAVTDNEQFF.

The V and J genes are TRBV5-1 and TRBJ1-1; D is perhaps TRBD1 (5 bases). This CDR3 comprises 14 residues. Germline V lookup: CDR1 SGHRS, CDR2 YFSETQ. Trimming shortened V by 1 base and J by 4 bases, and 11 bases separated the two germline ends. The CDR3 sequence: CASSLNAGLTEAFF. CDR3 coding DNA: TGCGCCAGCAGCTTGAACGCAGGGCTCACTGAAGCTTTCTTT.